Below are 12 T cell receptor beta chains sequenced from a single sample in a study of PD-1 blockade in classical Hodgkin lymphoma. Time point noted: cycle 4 day 1 (C4D1), after more than 5 weeks of nivolumab. Relapse after autologous stem cell transplantation occurred in every patient, and brentuximab vedotin exposure varied. The assay was immunoSEQ multiplex PCR, and TCRdb's table has in-frame clones only and misses some. The data contain approximately 65,000 clones, approximately 92% of them singletons. The source material was peripheral blood mononuclear cells (PBMCs), sampled before the fourth cycle of nivolumab. Source of these receptors: a human donor with classical Hodgkin lymphoma.

This clone was observed a few times. The V call is TRBV30, the J call TRBJ1-1; no reliable D call. Germline-derived CDR1 and CDR2 are GTSNPN and SVGIG (reference sequence). The CDR3 covers 16 residues. Trimming took 0 bases from V and 1 from J, leaving 15 bases between them. The CDR3 here is CAWSVPGRKWNTEAFF. The CDR3 DNA reads as TGTGCCTGGAGTGTACCTGGACGGAAATGGAACACTGAAGCTTTCTTT.

The V call is TRBV29-1, the J call TRBJ1-5; D not resolved. The germline gives CDR1 SQVTM, CDR2 ANQGSEA. The V end was cut by 4 bases, the J end by 3 bases, with 7 bases between. This CDR3 is built from 12 residues. CDR3 bases: TGCAGCGTTGTTGTTAACAATCAGCCCCAGCATTTT. This translates into CSVVVNNQPQHF.

This clone was recorded only once. The chain recombines TRBV5-1 with TRBJ2-7; TRBD1 matches at 7 bases. The CDR3 consists of 14 residues. V gave up 2 bases and J gave up 3 bases; unmatched junction bases: 5. Germline CDR1 and CDR2: SGHRS and YFSETQ. In nucleotides, the CDR3 is TGCGCCAGCAGCTTCGGGACAGCTCTCTACGAGCAGTACTTC. Translated: CASSFGTALYEQYF.

The chain employs TRBV7-8 and TRBJ2-7, with 7 bases that match TRBD1. The CDR3 spans 15 residues. CDR1 SGHVS and CDR2 FQNEAQ come from the germline V gene. V lost 5 bases, J lost 2 bases, and 9 bases stayed unmatched. The CDR3 here is CASSPPGQPTYEQYF. For the CDR3, the DNA is TGTGCCAGCAGCCCACCGGGACAGCCTACCTACGAGCAGTACTTC. Complete variable domain (other parts from reference TRBV7-8 and TRBJ2-7): GAGVSQSPRYKVAKRGQDVALRCDPISGHVSLFWYQQALGQGPEFLTYFQNEAQLDKSGLPSDRFFAERPEGSVSTLKIQRTQQEDSAVYLCASSPPGQPTYEQYFGPGTRLTVT.

The rearrangement uses TRBV5-1 and TRBJ2-7; D assignment may be TRBD1 or TRBD2 (5 bases each). Between the trimmed V and J ends, which lost 4 bases and 2 bases, there was a span of 13 bases. The CDR3 extends over 14 amino acids. Germline values: CDR1 SGHRS, CDR2 YFSETQ. CDR3: CASSPWDLTYEQYF. DNA of the CDR3: TGCGCCAGCAGCCCCTGGGACCTCACCTACGAGCAGTACTTC.

The chain recombines TRBV28 with TRBJ1-6; D not certain. The CDR3 spans 14 residues. Looked up from germline, CDR1 is MDHEN and CDR2 is SYDVKM. Trimming left V 6 bases short and J 6 bases short, with 12 bases between. CDR3 DNA sequence: TGTGCCAGCAGCCTCCCGGGGTCTAATTCACCCCTCCACTTT. It translates to CASSLPGSNSPLHF.

The DNA of the CDR3 is TGTGCCCGGTCAGCGGGAGTTGGCTACGAGCAGTACTTC. This gives the protein CARSAGVGYEQYF. This chain joins TRBV2 and TRBJ2-7, with TRBD2 matching 8 bases. V dropped 11 bases and J dropped 3; count of bases not matched to a gene: 9. Germline CDR1 reads SNHLY; CDR2 reads FYNNEI. The CDR3 covers 13 residues.

This chain links TRBV28 with TRBJ1-5, with 9 nucleotides matching TRBD1. With V trimmed by 0 bases and J by 10 bases, 7 bases remained unmatched. CDR3 length: 15 residues. The germline CDR1 and CDR2 sequences are MDHEN and SYDVKM. CDR3 loop: CASSLWGQGELPQHF. The DNA of the CDR3 is TGTGCCAGCAGTTTATGGGGACAGGGAGAGTTACCCCAGCATTTT.

The chain employs TRBV19 and TRBJ1-5; tentative D call: TRBD1 (5 bases). CDR1 is LNHDA, CDR2 SQIVND, per germline (reference sequence). Trimming left V 6 bases short and J 0 bases short, with 12 bases between. The CDR3 has 15 amino acids. The chain's CDR3 is CASRPGPASNQPQHF. CDR3 nucleotide sequence: TGTGCCAGTAGACCAGGGCCGGCTAGCAATCAGCCCCAGCATTTT.

The chain links TRBV7-9 to TRBJ1-2; perhaps TRBD1 as D (5 bases). Per germline, CDR1 SEHNR and CDR2 FQNEAQ (reference sequence). CDR3 size: 12 residues. Trimming pared 1 base from V and 11 bases from J, leaving 11 bases between. As DNA, the CDR3 is TGTGCCAGCAGCTTAGGGGACGGCTCTTACACCTTC. Amino acids: CASSLGDGSYTF.

CDR3 amino acids: CASSLIPQGAGGYTF. The CDR3 coding sequence is TGTGCCAGCAGCTTAATTCCACAGGGGGCTGGTGGCTACACCTTC. The rearrangement joins TRBV11-2 to TRBJ1-2; 9 bases match TRBD1. The CDR3 loop spans 15 amino acids. J gave up 7 bases and V 2 bases, and 8 bases lay outside the gene matches. CDR1 and CDR2 (germline): SGHAT, FQNNGV. Full variable domain (missing parts from reference TRBV11-2 and TRBJ1-2): EAGVAQSPRYKIIEKRQSVAFWCNPISGHATLYWYQQILGQGPKLLIQFQNNGVVDDSQLPKDRFSAERLKGVDSTLKIQPAKLEDSAVYLCASSLIPQGAGGYTFGSGTRLTVV.

The rearrangement links TRBV2 to TRBJ2-1; a weak D match, TRBD1 (8 bases). Germline V gives CDR1 SNHLY, CDR2 FYNNEI. The CDR3 spans 23 residues. The V and J ends lost 4 bases and 0 bases respectively, with 34 bases between them. Written as DNA, the CDR3 is TGTGCCAGCAGTGTAAGGGACTCAACAGGGGGTGATAGCGGGTACCACTCCTACAATGAGCAGTTCTTC. It specifies CASSVRDSTGGDSGYHSYNEQFF.